The 27 T cell receptor beta chains below come from one sample, sequenced in a study of T cells expressing NK-cell markers. Reanalyzing the 5' RACE reads, TCRdb keeps one entry per CDR3 protein, without DNA. The ten most abundant clones cover 20% to 25% of a sample with 150,000 to 200,000 distinct CDR3 sequences. The sequencing sample was made of blood T cells: a sorted CD56 or NKG2C T cell subset, CD4+ or CD8+ T cells, or bulk PBMC T cells (not recorded which). Source of these receptors: a man aged 18 to 70 in good health.

The gene calls are TRBV20-1 and TRBJ1-1; TCRdb proposes TRBD1, but this gene call is untestable without DNA. The CDR3 covers 16 residues. Germline loops: CDR1 DFQATT, CDR2 SNEGSKA (reference sequence). The CDR3 loop reads CSARDNLDSLNTEAFF.

The V call is TRBV6-1, the J call TRBJ1-2; TCRdb returns TRBD1, unconfirmable since there is no DNA. The CDR3 is 19 amino acids. Germline values: CDR1 MNHNS, CDR2 SASEGT. CDR3 sequence: CASSEPFRDRGLSNYGYTF.

The rearrangement joins TRBV5-4 to TRBJ2-7; the D gene TCRdb calls, TRBD2, cannot be checked with no DNA. Germline values: CDR1 SGHNT, CDR2 YYREEE (reference sequence). The CDR3 is 13 residues long. The CDR3 region is CASSSGTSNEQYF.

The chain joins TRBV15 to TRBJ2-3; TCRdb selects TRBD1, and the lack of DNA leaves this call unchecked. The germline gives CDR1 LNHNV, CDR2 YYDKDF (reference sequence). There are 17 residues in the CDR3. The CDR3: CATSSPRAGAVTDTQYF.

The CDR3 sequence: CSVEDYTGGFRETQYF. J is TRBJ2-5 and V is TRBV29-1; the D gene TCRdb calls, TRBD1, cannot be checked with no DNA. CDR3 length equals 16 residues. Germline assignment: CDR1 SQVTM and CDR2 ANQGSEA.

The V gene is TRBV27, the J gene TRBJ2-7; TCRdb reports TRBD2, a call that lacks DNA to check it against. The CDR3 length is 14 residues. Germline V CDR1 and CDR2: MNHEY, SMNVEV (reference sequence). The CDR3: CASSPSTGRYEQYF.

CDR3 protein: CASSEGTGYEQYF. The rearrangement uses TRBV5-4 and TRBJ2-7; TCRdb's D gene call, TRBD2, goes unchecked for lack of DNA. Per the germline V gene, CDR1 is SGHNT and CDR2 is YYREEE (reference sequence). There are 13 residues in the CDR3.

The genes are TRBV4-1 and TRBJ2-3; without DNA, the TCRdb call of TRBD2 cannot be checked. CDR3 size: 17 residues. CDR1 MGHRA and CDR2 YSYEKL come from the germline V gene. CDR3 loop: CASSQDSSGGALDTQYF.

The gene calls are TRBV9 and TRBJ2-4; the D gene TCRdb calls, TRBD2, cannot be checked with no DNA. Germline V gene data show CDR1 as SGDLS and CDR2 as YYNGEE. CDR3 length equals 20 residues. This CDR3 reads CASSGPPGLAGGLAKNIQYF.

This chain uses TRBV15 with TRBJ1-1. The CDR3 sequence is 15 residues long. Germline CDR1 is LNHNV and CDR2 is YYDKDF (reference sequence). CDR3 residues: CATSREVFGQTEAFF.

The chain is built from TRBV20-1 and TRBJ2-7; TCRdb's D call, TRBD2, is unchecked because there is no DNA. CDR1 is DFQATT and CDR2 is SNEGSKA in the germline V gene (reference sequence). There are 15 residues in the CDR3. CDR3 amino acids: CSAKLLAGAPYEQYF.

The chain joins TRBV7-9 to TRBJ2-5. There are 14 residues in the CDR3. Germline loops: CDR1 SEHNR, CDR2 FQNEAQ (reference sequence). CDR3 in amino acids: CASSLVDGQETQYF.

The chain is built from TRBV19 and TRBJ2-3; the TRBD2 assignment by TCRdb is unverifiable without DNA. Germline V gives CDR1 LNHDA, CDR2 SQIVND (reference sequence). The CDR3 loop spans 17 amino acids. The CDR3 spells CASSYASGGAPTDTQYF. The full variable domain, completed using reference TRBV19 and TRBJ2-3, is DGGITQSPKYLFRKEGQNVTLSCEQNLNHDAMYWYRQDPGQGLRLIYYSQIVNDFQKGDIAEGYSVSREKKESFPLTVTSAQKNPTAFYLCASSYASGGAPTDTQYFGPGTRLTVL.

J is TRBJ2-6 and V is TRBV25-1. This CDR3 region has 15 residues. Germline CDR1 MGHDK, CDR2 SYGVNS. CDR3 residues: CASSEWGSGANVLTF.

This rearrangement joins TRBV7-2 to TRBJ2-3; TCRdb's D call, TRBD2, is unchecked because there is no DNA. The CDR3 totals 14 residues. Germline-derived CDR1 and CDR2 are SGHTA and FQGNSA. The CDR3 region is CASSRLAGTDTQYF.

V usage is TRBV2 and J usage is TRBJ1-6. CDR1 is SNHLY and CDR2 is FYNNEI in the germline V gene. The CDR3 is made up of 13 amino acids. CDR3 loop: CASSEVVNSPLHF.

The chain couples TRBV7-9 to TRBJ2-5; the D call of TRBD2 rests on TCRdb alone, since no DNA is present to check it. The CDR3 has 13 residues. Germline V gene lookup returns CDR1 SEHNR and CDR2 FQNEAQ (reference sequence). Here the CDR3 reads CASSLYSAETQYF.

V is TRBV27 and J is TRBJ2-1; TCRdb names TRBD1, which stays unverified in the absence of DNA. The CDR3 totals 15 residues. Germline V gene sequence: CDR1 MNHEY, CDR2 SMNVEV (reference sequence). CDR3 sequence reads: CASSHLWTENNEQFF.

V and J are TRBV5-5 and TRBJ2-5. Germline lookup yields CDR1 SGHKS and CDR2 YYEKEE (reference sequence). CDR3 length equals 13 residues. The CDR3 sequence is CASSSWLQETQYF.

V is TRBV10-3 and J is TRBJ2-3. The CDR3 totals 14 residues. Germline-derived CDR1 and CDR2 are ENHRY and SYGVKD. CDR3 sequence reads: CAIEDRSSTDTQYF.

The genes are TRBV27 and TRBJ2-1; TCRdb outputs TRBD1, but without DNA this stays unchecked. Germline-derived CDR1 and CDR2 are MNHEY and SMNVEV (reference sequence). The CDR3 consists of 15 residues. The CDR3 reads CASRLGSGIPQGQFF.

The rearrangement joins TRBV27 to TRBJ2-5; TCRdb's assignment of TRBD2 cannot be checked, as there is no DNA. The CDR3 contains 16 residues. Germline V lookup: CDR1 MNHEY, CDR2 SMNVEV (reference sequence). The CDR3 protein is CASSPLAGGPQETQYF.

The CDR3 here is CASSDSTWVQETQYF. V and J are TRBV6-4 and TRBJ2-5. The length of the CDR3 is 15 residues. Germline loops: CDR1 MRHNA, CDR2 SNTAGT.

The rearrangement links TRBV7-2 to TRBJ1-6; TCRdb's D gene call, TRBD1, goes unchecked for lack of DNA. Per the germline V gene, CDR1 is SGHTA and CDR2 is FQGNSA. The CDR3 is 14 amino acids. The CDR3 here is CASSSLGGFSPLHF.

The CDR3 spells CASSLLPVGVRGGRDTQYF. V is TRBV5-4 and J is TRBJ2-3; TCRdb lists TRBD2, though no DNA is available to test this call. CDR3 length: 19 amino acids. Germline V gives CDR1 SGHNT, CDR2 YYREEE (reference sequence).

The V call is TRBV12-3 or TRBV12-4, the J call TRBJ1-3; TCRdb's D call of TRBD1 is untestable without DNA. CDR3 size: 15 residues. The CDR3 loop reads CASSLGGASGNTIYF.

The genes are TRBV6-1 and TRBJ1-5. The CDR3 loop spans 17 amino acids. CDR1 is MNHNS, CDR2 SASEGT, per germline. The chain's CDR3 is CASSTRGAGVSNQPQHF.